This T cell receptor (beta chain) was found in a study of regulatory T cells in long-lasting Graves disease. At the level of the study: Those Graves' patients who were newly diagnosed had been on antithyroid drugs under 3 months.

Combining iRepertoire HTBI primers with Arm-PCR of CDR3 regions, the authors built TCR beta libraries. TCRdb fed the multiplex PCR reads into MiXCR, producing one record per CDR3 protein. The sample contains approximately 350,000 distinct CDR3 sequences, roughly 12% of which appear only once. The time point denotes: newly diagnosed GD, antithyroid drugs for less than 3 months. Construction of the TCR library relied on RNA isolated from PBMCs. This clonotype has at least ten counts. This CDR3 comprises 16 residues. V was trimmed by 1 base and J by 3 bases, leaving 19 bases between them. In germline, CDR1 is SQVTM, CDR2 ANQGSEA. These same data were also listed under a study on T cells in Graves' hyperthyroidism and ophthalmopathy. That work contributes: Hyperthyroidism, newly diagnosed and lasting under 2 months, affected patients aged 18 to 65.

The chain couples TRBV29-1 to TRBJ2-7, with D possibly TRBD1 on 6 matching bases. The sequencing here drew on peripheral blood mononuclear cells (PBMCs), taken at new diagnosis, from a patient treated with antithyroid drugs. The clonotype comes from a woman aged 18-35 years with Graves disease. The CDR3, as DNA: TGCAGCGTTGAAGGTGCTAAGACAGGTACAGGCTACGAGCAGTACTTC. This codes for CSVEGAKTGTGYEQYF.